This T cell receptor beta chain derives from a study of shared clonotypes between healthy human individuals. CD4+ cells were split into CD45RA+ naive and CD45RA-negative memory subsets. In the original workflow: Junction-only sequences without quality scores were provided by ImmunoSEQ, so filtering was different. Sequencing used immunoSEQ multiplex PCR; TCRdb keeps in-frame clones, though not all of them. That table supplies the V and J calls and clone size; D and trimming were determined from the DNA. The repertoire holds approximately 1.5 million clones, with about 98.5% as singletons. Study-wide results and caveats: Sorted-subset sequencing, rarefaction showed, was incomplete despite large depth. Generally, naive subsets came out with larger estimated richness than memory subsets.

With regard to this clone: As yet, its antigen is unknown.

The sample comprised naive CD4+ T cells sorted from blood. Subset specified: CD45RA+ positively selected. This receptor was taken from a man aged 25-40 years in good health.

CDR3 DNA sequence: TGTGCCAGCAGTTTATCGGGGAGGGCCGGTGGCTACACCTTC. It is translated as CASSLSGRAGGYTF. The gene calls are TRBV28 and TRBJ1-2; D uncertain. Germline V gene lookup returns CDR1 MDHEN and CDR2 SYDVKM. This CDR3 has 14 amino acids. The V end was cut by 1 base, the J end by 7 bases, with 13 bases between.